Included here is one T cell receptor (beta chain) sequence, with context. V trimming: 0 bases; J trimming: 5 bases; junction bases outside the gene matches: 2. This CDR3 region has 14 residues. In germline, CDR1 is SGHRS, CDR2 YFSETQ. TCRdb keeps only in-frame clones here, not all; method: immunoSEQ multiplex PCR. The sample gives more than 1,200,000 clones, roughly 98.5% of which show up once; 0.3% to 0.45% is in the top ten. These data belong to a study of shared clonotypes between healthy human individuals. The sample consisted of naive CD4+ T cells sorted from blood. Subset reported: CD45RA+ positively selected. The genes are TRBV5-1 and TRBJ1-1, with 9 bases lining up with TRBD1. The clonotype comes from a man aged 30-40 years in good health. The CDR3 DNA follows: TGCGCCAGCAGCTTGGACAGGGGGCGAACTGAAGCTTTCTTT. Translated, it gives CASSLDRGRTEAFF.